The present TCR beta chain was sequenced within a study of cytomegalovirus exposure and HLA in healthy donors. Points from the study as a whole: Within a later analysis, the majority of CMV-associated TCR beta chains appeared HLA-restricted. Some TCR beta chains (roughly 150 of them) were listed as cytomegalovirus-associated. Previously analyzed data showed that most TCR beta V segments were productive at a frequency of about 90% or about 30%.

PCR amplification relied on 60 Vbeta primers (plus 13 Jbeta primers). Using immunoSEQ multiplex PCR, the repertoire was profiled, and TCRdb retains in-frame clones only, with some absent. The sample has about 120,000 clones, more than 60% seen once. This clone was found a few times. Antigen specificity is unknown. After removal of 10 bases from V and 0 bases from J, the junction contained 3 bases not matched to a gene. The CDR3 is 13 amino acids. Germline V gene lookup returns CDR1 LNHDA and CDR2 SQIVND (reference sequence). The clonotype originates from a woman between 40 and 50 years old in good health and CMV-seropositive. This chain connects TRBV19 to TRBJ2-1; 7 nucleotides align to TRBD2. Sequencing was done on a sample of PBMCs. CDR3 nucleotide sequence: TGTGCCACAAGCGGGATCTCCTACAATGAGCAGTTCTTC. Translating gives CATSGISYNEQFF.